The present TCR beta chain was sequenced within a study of PD-L1 blockade in urothelial cancer. Sequencing was performed with immunoSEQ multiplex PCR; in TCRdb, only in-frame clones are kept and a portion is missing. The repertoire holds tens of thousands of clones, with roughly 38% as singletons. The TCR sequence derives from a man aged 55 to 70 with urothelial cancer. Sequenced material: tumor tissue, taken before atezolizumab (anti-PD-L1) treatment.

The CDR3 here is CASKSVSGAQPQHF. The CDR3 bases are TGTGCCAGCAAGTCTGTGTCCGGAGCTCAGCCCCAGCATTTT. This rearrangement joins TRBV28 to TRBJ1-5, with D unresolved. The CDR3 is 14 amino acids. From germline, CDR1 is MDHEN and CDR2 SYDVKM. The V end was cut by 7 bases, the J end by 6 bases, with 16 bases between.